Listed below are T cell receptor beta chains from one sample, sequenced in a study of blood T cell repertoires in COVID-19. Here immunoSEQ multiplex PCR was the method, and the copy in TCRdb shows in-frame clones only, minus some. The sample holds some 45,000 clones, around 85% seen once. Sequenced sample: peripheral blood. These receptors all come from a woman older than 75 with acute or convalescent COVID-19. Both conserved end residues are part of each CDR3. A D gene is named only where the DNA matches it firmly. Clone sizes are given selectively: once, few, many, or a class where the clone is expanded.

cdr3_aa: CASSPGDGTGGGKNIQYF; cdr3_nt: TGCGCCAGCAGCCCCGGGGACGGGACAGGGGGCGGCAAAAACATTCAGTACTTC; clone_size: .; j_call: TRBJ2-4; v_call: TRBV4-1; d_call: TRBD1
cdr3_aa: CAWSVQAIYQPQHF; cdr3_nt: TGTGCCTGGAGTGTACAGGCAATCTATCAGCCCCAGCATTTT; clone_size: .; j_call: TRBJ1-5; v_call: TRBV30; d_call: .
cdr3_aa: CASSGTQSEKLFF; cdr3_nt: TGTGCCAGCAGCGGGACACAGAGTGAAAAACTGTTTTTT; clone_size: .; j_call: TRBJ1-4; v_call: TRBV6-6; d_call: .
cdr3_aa: CASSQEEGQTYGYTF; cdr3_nt: TGCGCCAGCAGCCAAGAGGAGGGACAGACCTATGGCTACACCTTC; clone_size: .; j_call: TRBJ1-2; v_call: TRBV4-1; d_call: TRBD1
cdr3_aa: CASSEYDRGNTQYF; cdr3_nt: TGTGCCAGCAGTGAATACGACCGGGGGAATACGCAGTATTTT; clone_size: .; j_call: TRBJ2-3; v_call: TRBV25-1; d_call: .
cdr3_aa: CASSRSGTGLYEQYF; cdr3_nt: TGTGCCAGCAGCCGATCCGGGACAGGGTTGTACGAGCAGTACTTC; clone_size: .; j_call: TRBJ2-7; v_call: TRBV14; d_call: TRBD1
cdr3_aa: CASSQGSPGNTIYF; cdr3_nt: TGTGCCAGCAGCCAGGGTAGCCCTGGAAACACCATATATTTT; clone_size: few; j_call: TRBJ1-3; v_call: TRBV14; d_call: .
cdr3_aa: CSASTGRYNQPQHF; cdr3_nt: TGCAGTGCTAGTACAGGCCGCTACAATCAGCCCCAGCATTTT; clone_size: once; j_call: TRBJ1-5; v_call: TRBV20-1; d_call: .
cdr3_aa: CASSPTSGFSYNEQFF; cdr3_nt: TGTGCCAGCAGTCCTACTAGCGGATTTTCCTACAATGAGCAGTTCTTC; clone_size: .; j_call: TRBJ2-1; v_call: TRBV7-2; d_call: TRBD2
cdr3_aa: CASSLGWEDSDTQYF; cdr3_nt: TGTGCCAGCAGCTTAGGATGGGAGGACTCAGATACGCAGTATTTT; clone_size: .; j_call: TRBJ2-3; v_call: TRBV7-9; d_call: .
cdr3_aa: CASSYTPGGGQETQYF; cdr3_nt: TGTGCCAGCAGTTACACTCCCGGTGGCGGCCAAGAGACCCAGTACTTC; clone_size: .; j_call: TRBJ2-5; v_call: TRBV6-5; d_call: .
cdr3_aa: CAISLSPTNTGELFF; cdr3_nt: TGTGCCATCAGTCTATCTCCCACGAACACCGGGGAGCTGTTTTTT; clone_size: .; j_call: TRBJ2-2; v_call: TRBV10-3; d_call: .
cdr3_aa: CASSQLSGGGRYNEQFF; cdr3_nt: TGTGCCAGCAGTCAACTTAGTGGCGGCGGGAGATACAATGAGCAGTTCTTC; clone_size: .; j_call: TRBJ2-1; v_call: TRBV7-6; d_call: TRBD2
cdr3_aa: CASSQSREMNTEAFF; cdr3_nt: TGTGCCAGCTCACAATCCAGGGAAATGAACACTGAAGCTTTCTTT; clone_size: .; j_call: TRBJ1-1; v_call: TRBV18; d_call: .
cdr3_aa: CASSLRTGGPGANVLTF; cdr3_nt: TGTGCCAGCAGCTTAAGAACAGGGGGACCTGGGGCCAACGTCCTGACTTTC; clone_size: .; j_call: TRBJ2-6; v_call: TRBV7-9; d_call: TRBD1
cdr3_aa: CASSAGLAGGSLDEQFF; cdr3_nt: TGTGCCAGCAGTGCGGGACTAGCGGGAGGGAGTTTGGATGAGCAGTTCTTC; clone_size: once; j_call: TRBJ2-1; v_call: TRBV2; d_call: TRBD2
cdr3_aa: CASSFSPWSSETQYF; cdr3_nt: TGTGCCAGCAGCTTCTCCCCGTGGAGTTCGGAGACCCAGTACTTC; clone_size: once; j_call: TRBJ2-5; v_call: TRBV7-7; d_call: .
cdr3_aa: CASSLVADLGQPQHF; cdr3_nt: TGTGCCAGCAGCTTAGTGGCCGATCTCGGGCAGCCCCAGCATTTT; clone_size: .; j_call: TRBJ1-5; v_call: TRBV7-2; d_call: .
cdr3_aa: CASSLGLAGGDEQFF; cdr3_nt: TGTGCCAGCAGCTTAGGGCTAGCGGGAGGCGATGAGCAGTTCTTC; clone_size: few; j_call: TRBJ2-1; v_call: TRBV7-9; d_call: TRBD2
cdr3_aa: CASSSGQGNTGELFF; cdr3_nt: TGTGCCAGCAGTTCTGGACAGGGGAACACCGGGGAGCTGTTTTTT; clone_size: .; j_call: TRBJ2-2; v_call: TRBV7-9; d_call: TRBD1
cdr3_aa: CASSQVRTAYNEQFF; cdr3_nt: TGTGCCAGCAGCCAAGTTAGAACGGCCTACAATGAGCAGTTCTTC; clone_size: .; j_call: TRBJ2-1; v_call: TRBV3-1/TRBV3-2; d_call: .
cdr3_aa: CASSGQSQETQYF; cdr3_nt: TGTGCCAGCAGTGGACAGTCCCAAGAGACCCAGTACTTC; clone_size: .; j_call: TRBJ2-5; v_call: TRBV2; d_call: .
cdr3_aa: CASSTQGALQPQHF; cdr3_nt: TGTGCCAGTAGTACCCAGGGGGCTCTTCAGCCCCAGCATTTT; clone_size: once; j_call: TRBJ1-5; v_call: TRBV19; d_call: TRBD1
cdr3_aa: CASSLYGAAETQYF; cdr3_nt: TGCGCCAGCAGCTTATATGGAGCGGCAGAGACCCAGTACTTC; clone_size: .; j_call: TRBJ2-5; v_call: TRBV5-1; d_call: .
cdr3_aa: CASSPQLIGNEQFF; cdr3_nt: TGTGCCAGCAGCCCACAGCTTATAGGCAATGAGCAGTTCTTC; clone_size: .; j_call: TRBJ2-1; v_call: TRBV5-5; d_call: .
cdr3_aa: CASSNGGRHGYTF; cdr3_nt: TGTGCCAGCAGCAATGGAGGACGGCATGGCTACACCTTC; clone_size: .; j_call: TRBJ1-2; v_call: TRBV7-9; d_call: .
cdr3_aa: CASSLHTPGLADQRNIQYF; cdr3_nt: TGTGCCAGCAGCTTACACACCCCGGGACTAGCGGACCAAAGGAACATTCAGTACTTC; clone_size: .; j_call: TRBJ2-4; v_call: TRBV11-2; d_call: TRBD2
cdr3_aa: CASFTGQGNSPLHF; cdr3_nt: TGTGCCAGTTTTACGGGACAGGGCAATTCACCCCTCCACTTT; clone_size: .; j_call: TRBJ1-6; v_call: TRBV2; d_call: TRBD1
cdr3_aa: CASRRRAGIGTDTQYF; cdr3_nt: TGTGCCAGCAGACGACGGGCCGGGATTGGCACAGATACGCAGTATTTT; clone_size: .; j_call: TRBJ2-3; v_call: TRBV7-8; d_call: .
cdr3_aa: CSVARDRNYEQYF; cdr3_nt: TGCAGCGTCGCTCGGGACAGGAACTACGAGCAGTACTTC; clone_size: .; j_call: TRBJ2-7; v_call: TRBV29-1; d_call: TRBD1
cdr3_aa: CASSPIAGFTDTQYF; cdr3_nt: TGTGCCAGCAGTCCAATAGCGGGATTCACAGATACGCAGTATTTT; clone_size: .; j_call: TRBJ2-3; v_call: TRBV6-5; d_call: TRBD2
cdr3_aa: CASSPRENNEQFF; cdr3_nt: TGTGCCAGTAGTCCCCGAGAAAACAATGAGCAGTTCTTC; clone_size: .; j_call: TRBJ2-1; v_call: TRBV19; d_call: .
cdr3_aa: CASSVGAGEYNEQFF; cdr3_nt: TGTGCCAGCAGCGTAGGAGCGGGAGAATACAATGAGCAGTTCTTC; clone_size: .; j_call: TRBJ2-1; v_call: TRBV9; d_call: TRBD2
cdr3_aa: CASSGPGTSGSYEQYF; cdr3_nt: TGTGCCAGCAGCGGGCCCGGGACTAGCGGCTCCTACGAGCAGTACTTC; clone_size: .; j_call: TRBJ2-7; v_call: TRBV7-8; d_call: TRBD2
cdr3_aa: CASSKGDSGANVLTF; cdr3_nt: TGTGCCAGTAGTAAAGGGGATTCTGGGGCCAACGTCCTGACTTTC; clone_size: .; j_call: TRBJ2-6; v_call: TRBV19; d_call: .
cdr3_aa: CASSLVGGGPVEQYF; cdr3_nt: TGTGCCAGCAGCTTAGTCGGTGGCGGCCCTGTAGAGCAGTACTTC; clone_size: few; j_call: TRBJ2-7; v_call: TRBV7-8; d_call: .
cdr3_aa: CASSATLNTEAFF; cdr3_nt: TGTGCCAGCAGCGCTACCCTGAACACTGAAGCTTTCTTT; clone_size: .; j_call: TRBJ1-1; v_call: TRBV7-9; d_call: .
cdr3_aa: CSAWTGYEQYF; cdr3_nt: TGCAGTGCCTGGACAGGCTACGAGCAGTACTTC; clone_size: few; j_call: TRBJ2-7; v_call: TRBV20-1; d_call: TRBD1
cdr3_aa: CASSLRYTEAFF; cdr3_nt: TGTGCCAGCAGTTTACGTTACACTGAAGCTTTCTTT; clone_size: few; j_call: TRBJ1-1; v_call: TRBV12-3/TRBV12-4; d_call: .
cdr3_aa: CASRLRGDTEAFF; cdr3_nt: TGTGCCAGCAGACTCAGGGGTGATACTGAAGCTTTCTTT; clone_size: once; j_call: TRBJ1-1; v_call: TRBV6-5; d_call: .